Presented here are 30 T cell receptor beta chains from one specimen sequenced in a study of glioma-infiltrating T cells. Amplification of TCR alpha and beta CDR3 regions from RNA used iRepertoire nested multiplex PCR. TCRdb reanalysed the multiplex PCR reads using MiXCR and keeps one entry per CDR3 protein. This sample carries roughly 350,000 distinct CDR3 sequences, approximately 42% of them seen once, and the ten largest clones take around 13%. Sequenced sample: glioma tissue, nonneoplastic brain tissue, or PBMCs (not recorded which). The receptors shown here come from a human donor with low-grade glioma or glioblastoma, undergoing nonglioma brain surgery, or in good health (not recorded which).

Concerning this clonotype: A much bigger clone sits one base away, suggesting this may be a read error. The rearrangement joins TRBV6-8 to TRBJ2-1; tentative D call: TRBD2 (5 bases). Germline V gene data show CDR1 as MNHGY and CDR2 as SAAAGT. The length of the CDR3 is 14 residues. In nucleotides, the CDR3 is TGTGCCATCAGTTGGTCGGGAAGCTACAATGAGCAGTTCTTC. This sequence encodes CAISWSGSYNEQFF.

The rearrangement uses TRBV10-3 and TRBJ2-2, with D possibly TRBD1 on 5 matching bases. The germline V gene encodes CDR1 ENHRY and CDR2 SYGVKD. The CDR3 has 12 amino acids. The ends were cut back, 8 bases at V and 5 bases at J, with 9 bases in the middle. The CDR3 nucleotides are TGTGCCATCGGGCAGGGAACCGGGGAGCTGTTTTTT. Encoded protein: CAIGQGTGELFF.

The table lists this clonotype with a few counts. V gene TRBV5-4 combines with J gene TRBJ2-1; D gene ambiguous. Trimming took off 0 bases at V and 6 bases at J, with 16 bases between the two ends. The germline gives CDR1 SGHNT, CDR2 YYREEE (reference sequence). CDR3 length: 16 residues. The CDR3 sequence: CASSLDQAYTTNEQFF. In nucleotides, the CDR3 is TGTGCCAGCAGCTTGGATCAGGCCTATACTACCAATGAGCAGTTCTTC.

This chain connects TRBV4-1 to TRBJ2-7; weak D call: TRBD1 (6 bases). This CDR3 is built from 17 residues. V was clipped by 2 bases and J by 3 bases, with 20 bases between them. The V gene's germline CDR1 is MGHRA and CDR2 YSYEKL. The CDR3: CASSQFLGAISYYEQYF. CDR3 coding DNA: TGCGCCAGCAGCCAATTTCTGGGGGCGATCTCATACTACGAGCAGTACTTC.

The gene calls are TRBV29-1 and TRBJ2-1; 8 nucleotides align to TRBD1. The CDR3 length is 12 residues. Losses at the gene ends were 6 bases for V and 10 bases for J; bases not matched to a gene: 8. Germline CDR1 and CDR2: SQVTM and ANQGSEA. Here the CDR3 DNA reads TGCAGCGTCTTGACAGGGGTCAAGGAGCAGTTCTTC. Translation gives CSVLTGVKEQFF.

This clonotype was found many times. The V and J genes are TRBV20-1 and TRBJ2-3, with D uncertain. V was cut by 0 bases and J by 2 bases, with 9 bases left in between. Germline values: CDR1 DFQATT, CDR2 SNEGSKA (reference sequence). This CDR3 region has 14 residues. As DNA, the CDR3 is TGCAGTGCTAGAGATAGCAGGACCACAGATACGCAGTATTTT. Residues: CSARDSRTTDTQYF.

Note on this clonotype: A much bigger clone sits one base away, suggesting this may be a read error. The V and J genes are TRBV27 and TRBJ2-3; TRBD2 might be the D (6 bases). V lost 7 bases to trimming and J lost 2 bases, with 10 bases between them. Germline assignment: CDR1 MNHEY and CDR2 SMNVEV (reference sequence). This CDR3 is 13 amino acids long. The CDR3 spells CASTRRDTDTQYF. The CDR3 DNA sequence: TGTGCCAGCACCCGGAGGGACACAGATACGCAGTATTTT.

This clonotype has a handful of counts. V is TRBV12-3 or TRBV12-4 and J is TRBJ1-5, with D possibly being TRBD1 (5 bases). V was shortened by 6 bases and J by 9 bases, with 21 bases between the two germline ends. This CDR3 comprises 15 residues. The CDR3 DNA reads TGTGCCAGCAGCCTAGGGGACGGCCGGGATCGGCCCCAGCATTTT. The encoded protein is CASSLGDGRDRPQHF.

In the case of this clonotype: It may be a read error: a sequence one base away is much more abundant. The J gene is TRBJ1-5, the V gene TRBV5-4; D gene unclear. CDR3 length equals 13 residues. CDR1 and CDR2 (germline): SGHNT, YYREEE (reference sequence). V lost 5 bases and J 5 bases, leaving 11 bases between the germline ends. This CDR3 is CASRLSAHQPQHF. CDR3 nucleotides: TGTGCCAGCAGACTCTCTGCCCATCAGCCCCAGCATTTT.

The J gene is TRBJ2-3, the V gene TRBV28; 9 nucleotides align to TRBD2. The germline CDR1 and CDR2 sequences are MDHEN and SYDVKM. This CDR3 is built from 15 residues. Germline trimming cut 4 bases from V and 10 bases from J; bases unmatched to any gene: 12. For the CDR3, the DNA is TGTGCCAGCAGTTCGTGCGGGAGCGGGAGGAGTGCGCAGTATTTT. It encodes CASSSCGSGRSAQYF.

This clonotype was detected a few times. V and J are TRBV20-1 and TRBJ2-5, with 9 bases matching TRBD2. V trimming: 5 bases; J trimming: 5 bases; junction bases outside the gene matches: 6. The CDR3 extends over 13 amino acids. The germline gives CDR1 DFQATT, CDR2 SNEGSKA (reference sequence). The CDR3 sequence: CSAGTSIIETQYF. The CDR3 coding sequence is TGCAGTGCTGGGACTAGCATCATCGAGACCCAGTACTTC.

On this clonotype itself: A much larger clone differs by one base, so this may be a read error. The V gene is TRBV28, the J gene TRBJ2-1; D not certain. In germline, CDR1 is MDHEN, CDR2 SYDVKM. The CDR3 is made up of 12 amino acids. CDR3 sequence: CASSHGYNERFF. The CDR3 nucleotides are TGTGCCAGCAGTCACGGGTACAATGAGCGGTTCTTC.

This clonotype was seen at least ten times. The chain employs TRBV27 and TRBJ2-7, with a possible D match to TRBD1 (5 bases). The CDR3 contains 14 residues. From germline, CDR1 is MNHEY and CDR2 SMNVEV (reference sequence). The V and J ends lost 8 bases and 2 bases respectively, with 16 bases between them. CDR3 in DNA: TGTGCCAGCGGGATCGACAGTCGTGCCTACGAGCAGTACTTC. Translated, it gives CASGIDSRAYEQYF.

This clonotype was seen a few times. This chain uses TRBV4-1 with TRBJ2-7; D might be TRBD1 or TRBD2, each matching 6 bases. V was shortened by 1 base and J by 5 bases, with 12 bases between the two germline ends. The CDR3 is 14 residues long. The germline V gene has CDR1 MGHRA and CDR2 YSYEKL. As DNA, the CDR3 is TGCGCCAGCAGCCAAGTGTGGGGGGCCCACGAGCAGTACTTC. It translates to CASSQVWGAHEQYF.

The V call is TRBV11-1, the J call TRBJ1-5; D is possibly TRBD1 (6 bases). V was trimmed by 4 bases and J by 0 bases, leaving 16 bases between them. Germline CDR1 SGHAT, CDR2 FQDESV (reference sequence). This CDR3 has 17 amino acids. In DNA form, the CDR3 reads TGTGCCAGCAGCTCAGGAGTAGGGGGGAATAGCAATCAGCCCCAGCATTTT. Translated, it gives CASSSGVGGNSNQPQHF.

J is TRBJ2-1 and V is TRBV7-3; D possibly corresponds to TRBD2 (6 bases). This CDR3 contains 15 residues. Germline V gene sequence: CDR1 SGHTA, CDR2 FQGTGA. V was pared by 7 bases and J by 4 bases, with 17 bases between. Here the CDR3 DNA reads TGTGCCAGCAAACCTCCTAGGGACTCTTACAATGAGCAGTTCTTC. It translates to CASKPPRDSYNEQFF.

The table lists this clonotype with many counts. The rearrangement links TRBV6-1 to TRBJ1-6; maybe TRBD1 (6 bases). V gave up 5 bases and J gave up 8 bases, with 10 bases separating them. This CDR3 contains 13 residues. The germline gives CDR1 MNHNS, CDR2 SASEGT. The CDR3 region has the DNA TGTGCCAGCAGTAGGGGGACCGATTCACCCCTCCACTTT. Its translation: CASSRGTDSPLHF.

V gene TRBV6-1 combines with J gene TRBJ1-2; D is perhaps TRBD1 (5 bases). The CDR3 covers 11 residues. The V gene lost 8 bases and the J gene lost 7 bases, with 11 bases spanning the gap. The germline V gene encodes CDR1 MNHNS and CDR2 SASEGT. CDR3 in amino acids: CASAQGLGYTF. The CDR3 DNA sequence: TGTGCCAGCGCCCAGGGCCTTGGCTACACCTTC.

Notes on this clonotype: Given a much more abundant clone one base away, this may be a read error. The rearrangement joins TRBV27 to TRBJ2-3; D remains ambiguous. The CDR3 is made up of 14 amino acids. Per germline, CDR1 MNHEY and CDR2 SMNVEV (reference sequence). The CDR3 loop reads CASSPVGGSDTKYF. DNA for the CDR3: TGTGCCAGCAGTCCGGTGGGCGGTTCAGATACGAAGTATTTT.

The CDR3 DNA reads as TGTGCCAGCTCACGGACTAGCGGGGGGGGGCATGAGCAGTTCTTC. It codes for CASSRTSGGGHEQFF. The rearrangement uses TRBV18 and TRBJ2-3, with 15 bases matching TRBD2. The J call may be mistaken, given a closer DNA end match to TRBJ2-1. Germline lookup yields CDR1 KGHSH and CDR2 LQKENI. This CDR3 spans 15 amino acids.

This clonotype was counted at least ten times. The chain employs TRBV6-2 or TRBV6-3 and TRBJ1-2, with D possibly being TRBD1 (5 bases). Deletions cut 6 bases from V and 4 bases from J, with 12 bases between. Germline CDR1 MNHEY, CDR2 SVGEGT. This CDR3 comprises 13 residues. The CDR3, as DNA: TGTGCCAGCAGCCTGGGGCCCAGCTATGGCTACACCTTC. Its translation: CASSLGPSYGYTF.

This clonotype was observed a handful of times. This chain joins TRBV27 and TRBJ2-1; 12 bases fit TRBD2. The CDR3 runs to 17 residues. Germline V gene sequence: CDR1 MNHEY, CDR2 SMNVEV (reference sequence). V trimming: 4 bases; J trimming: 1 base; junction bases outside the gene matches: 5. CDR3 DNA sequence: TGTGCCAGCAGTTCCGGGACTAGCGGGTTTTCCTACAATGAGCAGTTCTTC. This sequence encodes CASSSGTSGFSYNEQFF.

A single count supports this clonotype. CDR3 DNA: TGTGCCAGCAGCTTAGGGTACAGGGGGCCGGCGGGGAACACTGAAGCTTTCTTT. Protein product: CASSLGYRGPAGNTEAFF. This chain joins TRBV7-9 and TRBJ1-1; TRBD1 matches 9 bases. The V and J ends lost 1 base and 1 base, in that order; junction bases with no gene match: 10. CDR3 size: 18 residues. Germline CDR1 SEHNR, CDR2 FQNEAQ (reference sequence).

This clonotype was seen a single time. This chain links TRBV5-1 with TRBJ2-1, with 10 bases identical to TRBD2. This CDR3 has 17 residues. J gave up 1 base and V 2 bases, and 6 bases lay outside the gene matches. Germline V lookup: CDR1 SGHRS, CDR2 YFSETQ. This CDR3 is CASSFGLAGASYNEQFF. For the CDR3, the DNA is TGCGCCAGCAGCTTCGGGCTAGCGGGAGCATCCTACAATGAGCAGTTCTTC.

In the case of this clonotype: A single base separates this from a much larger clone, so it may be a read error. The V gene is TRBV27, the J gene TRBJ1-5; weak D call: TRBD1 (5 bases). The CDR3 consists of 13 residues. Germline CDR1 and CDR2: MNHEY and SMNVEV (reference sequence). The CDR3, as DNA: TGTGCCAGCAGTTTAATCAGGGAACAGCCCAAGCATTTT. It yields the protein CASSLIREQPKHF.

The sample holds many counts of this clonotype. V is TRBV2 and J is TRBJ1-2, with D maybe TRBD1 (6 bases). Trimming stripped 5 bases from V and 4 bases from J, with 11 bases between. The CDR3 has 13 amino acids. Germline-derived CDR1 and CDR2 are SNHLY and FYNNEI. The CDR3 loop is CASSQTGPYGYTF. The CDR3 bases are TGTGCCAGCAGTCAGACAGGTCCCTATGGCTACACCTTC. Full variable domain (outside the CDR3, taken from reference TRBV2 and TRBJ1-2): EPEVTQTPSHQVTQMGQEVILRCVPISNHLYFYWYRQILGQKVEFLVSFYNNEISEKSEIFDDQFSVERPDGSNFTLKIRSTKLEDSAMYFCASSQTGPYGYTFGSGTRLTVV.

This clonotype was counted a few times. The V gene is TRBV7-8, the J gene TRBJ2-7; D remains ambiguous. Germline CDR1 is SGHVS and CDR2 is FQNEAQ. This CDR3 is built from 15 residues. The V end was cut by 5 bases, the J end by 0 bases, with 14 bases between. The CDR3 spells CASSPRARSSYEQYF. The CDR3 bases are TGTGCCAGCAGCCCCCGGGCCAGGAGCTCCTACGAGCAGTACTTC.

This clonotype occurred many times. The gene calls are TRBV27 and TRBJ1-1; the D gene is possibly TRBD1 (6 bases). Germline assignment: CDR1 MNHEY and CDR2 SMNVEV (reference sequence). The V and J ends lost 5 bases and 2 bases respectively, with 18 bases between them. This CDR3 region has 16 residues. CDR3 residues: CASSLSEGGLNTEAFF. The CDR3 DNA follows: TGTGCCAGCAGTCTCTCCGAGGGGGGGCTTAACACTGAAGCTTTCTTT.

Only a few counts were recorded for this clonotype. CDR3 bases: TGCAGTGCTCCCAAGTCTGGGGCCAACGTCCTGACTTTC. Protein sequence: CSAPKSGANVLTF. The chain couples TRBV20-1 to TRBJ2-6; no reliable D call. The CDR3 contains 13 residues. The germline CDR1 and CDR2 sequences are DFQATT and SNEGSKA (reference sequence). V was trimmed by 5 bases and J by 1 base, leaving 6 bases between them.

This clonotype was recorded once. A read error may explain this, as a much larger clone is one base away. The V call is TRBV6-5, the J call TRBJ2-1, with 8 bases lining up with TRBD1. TRBJ2-7 matches the DNA end more closely, so the J call is doubtful. CDR1 is MNHEY and CDR2 is SVGAGI in the germline V gene. The length of the CDR3 is 16 residues. CDR3 DNA sequence: TGTGCCAGCAGTTACTCCAGGGACAGGATTTACAATGAGCAGTACTTC. This translates into CASSYSRDRIYNEQYF.